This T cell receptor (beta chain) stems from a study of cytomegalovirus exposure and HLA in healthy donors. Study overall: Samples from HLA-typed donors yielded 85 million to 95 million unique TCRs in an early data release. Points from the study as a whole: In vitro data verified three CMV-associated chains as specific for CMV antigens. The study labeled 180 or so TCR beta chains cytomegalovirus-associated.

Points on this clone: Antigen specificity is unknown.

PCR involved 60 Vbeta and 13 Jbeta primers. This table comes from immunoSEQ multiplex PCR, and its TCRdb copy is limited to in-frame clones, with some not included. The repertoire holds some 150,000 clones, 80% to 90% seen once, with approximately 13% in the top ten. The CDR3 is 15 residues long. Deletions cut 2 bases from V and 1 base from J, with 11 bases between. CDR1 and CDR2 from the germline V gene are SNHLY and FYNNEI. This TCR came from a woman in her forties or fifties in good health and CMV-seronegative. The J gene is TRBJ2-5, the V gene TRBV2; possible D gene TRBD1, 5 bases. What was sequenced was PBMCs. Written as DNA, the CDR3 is TGTGCCAGCAGTGAAAGGGGTAGGGGCCAAGAGACCCAGTACTTC. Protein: CASSERGRGQETQYF.